The 2 T cell receptor beta chains below come from one sample, sequenced in a study of T-cell memory formation after mild COVID-19. Each CDR3 protein gets one entry after TCRdb re-called the 5' RACE reads with MiXCR. The table includes 350,000 to 450,000 distinct CDR3 sequences, roughly 20% detected once. The sequenced material came from PBMCs or a T cell subset sorted from them (not recorded which). The receptors were gathered from an adult woman who had mild COVID-19 (a few samples of this study predate the infection). Cell type and time point are not known.

The J gene is TRBJ2-7, the V gene TRBV18, with a possible D match to TRBD1 (6 bases). Per the germline V gene, CDR1 is KGHSH and CDR2 is LQKENI. The germline V and J ends were trimmed by 6 bases and 2 bases, with 11 bases remaining between them. The CDR3 consists of 13 residues. The CDR3 sequence: CASSTRDTYEQYF. The CDR3 DNA reads TGTGCCAGCTCCACCAGGGACACCTACGAGCAGTACTTC.

The genes are TRBV29-1 and TRBJ2-7; either TRBD1 or TRBD2 may supply D (5 bases each). Germline loops: CDR1 SQVTM, CDR2 ANQGSEA. The CDR3 loop spans 16 amino acids. V lost 1 base to trimming and J lost 3 bases, with 19 bases between them. This CDR3 reads CSVEGGPGRENYEQYF. Here the CDR3 DNA reads TGCAGCGTTGAAGGAGGGCCGGGGCGAGAAAACTACGAGCAGTACTTC.